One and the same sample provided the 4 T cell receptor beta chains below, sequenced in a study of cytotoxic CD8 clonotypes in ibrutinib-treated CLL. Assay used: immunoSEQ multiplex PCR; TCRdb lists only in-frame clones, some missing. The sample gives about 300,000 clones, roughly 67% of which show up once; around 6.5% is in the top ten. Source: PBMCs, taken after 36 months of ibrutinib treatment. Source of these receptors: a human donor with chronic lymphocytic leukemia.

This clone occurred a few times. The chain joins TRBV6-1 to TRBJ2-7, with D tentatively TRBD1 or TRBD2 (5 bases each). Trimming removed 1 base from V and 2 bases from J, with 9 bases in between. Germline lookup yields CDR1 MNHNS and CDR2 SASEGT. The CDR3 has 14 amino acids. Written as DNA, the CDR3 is TGTGCCAGCAGTGAAGGGGGACCAACCTACGAGCAGTACTTC. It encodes CASSEGGPTYEQYF.

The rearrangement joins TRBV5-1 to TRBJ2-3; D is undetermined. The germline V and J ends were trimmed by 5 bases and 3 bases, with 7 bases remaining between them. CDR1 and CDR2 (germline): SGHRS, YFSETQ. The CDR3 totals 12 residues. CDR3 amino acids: CASREITDTQYF. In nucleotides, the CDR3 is TGCGCCAGCAGGGAAATAACAGATACGCAGTATTTT.

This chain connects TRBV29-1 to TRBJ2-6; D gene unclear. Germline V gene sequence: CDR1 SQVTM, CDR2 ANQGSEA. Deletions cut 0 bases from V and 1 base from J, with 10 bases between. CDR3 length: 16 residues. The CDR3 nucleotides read TGCAGCGTTGAAGATTTTGGGGATTCTGGGGCCAACGTCCTGACTTTC. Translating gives CSVEDFGDSGANVLTF.

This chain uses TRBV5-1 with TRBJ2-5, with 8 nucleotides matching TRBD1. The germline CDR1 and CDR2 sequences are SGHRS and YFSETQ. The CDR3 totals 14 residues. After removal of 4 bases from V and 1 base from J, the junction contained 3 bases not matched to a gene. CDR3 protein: CASSPDRVQETQYF. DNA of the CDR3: TGCGCCAGCAGCCCGGACAGGGTCCAAGAGACCCAGTACTTC.